This TCR beta chain was sequenced in a study of vaccination and CD4 T cells after COVID-19. Study-level findings and limits: Nearly all convalescent vaccine-specific clones, 304 of 307, recognized only SARS-CoV-2 spike.

As to treatment: roughly 11-day PBMC culture with coronavirus spike peptide pools or control peptides (ViraFEST assay). As concerns this clonotype: Its antigen is not identified.

The Oncomine TCR Beta short-read assay sequenced DNA from cultured CD4+ T cells. TCRdb processed the PCR reads anew with MiXCR; each CDR3 protein has one entry. This sample has 25,000 to 30,000 distinct CDR3 sequences, with 62% found just once. This sequence originates from a human donor who received a COVID-19 vaccine. Sequenced here: CD4+ T cells from blood, cultured in vitro, sampled after SARS-CoV-2 vaccination.

The chain's CDR3 is CASSTRSGRVLNTEAFF. CDR3 coding DNA: TGTGCCAGCAGTACACGTTCGGGGAGGGTTTTGAACACTGAAGCTTTCTTT. The chain recombines TRBV14 with TRBJ1-1; D is unclear. V was cut by 6 bases and J by 0 bases, with 20 bases left in between. Germline CDR1 SGHDN, CDR2 FVKESK. This CDR3 has 17 amino acids.